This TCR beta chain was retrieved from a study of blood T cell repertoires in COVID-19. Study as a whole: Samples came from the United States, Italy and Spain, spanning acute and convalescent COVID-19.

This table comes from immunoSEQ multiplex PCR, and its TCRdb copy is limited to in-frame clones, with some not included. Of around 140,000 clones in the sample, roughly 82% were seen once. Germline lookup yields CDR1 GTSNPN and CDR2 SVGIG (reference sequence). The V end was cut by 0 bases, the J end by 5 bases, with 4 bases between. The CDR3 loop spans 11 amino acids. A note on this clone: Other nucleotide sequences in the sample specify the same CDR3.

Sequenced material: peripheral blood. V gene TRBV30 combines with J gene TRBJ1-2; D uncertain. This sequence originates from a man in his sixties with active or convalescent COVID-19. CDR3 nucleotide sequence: TGTGCCTGGAGTGTCCGGTATGGCTACACCTTC. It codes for CAWSVRYGYTF.